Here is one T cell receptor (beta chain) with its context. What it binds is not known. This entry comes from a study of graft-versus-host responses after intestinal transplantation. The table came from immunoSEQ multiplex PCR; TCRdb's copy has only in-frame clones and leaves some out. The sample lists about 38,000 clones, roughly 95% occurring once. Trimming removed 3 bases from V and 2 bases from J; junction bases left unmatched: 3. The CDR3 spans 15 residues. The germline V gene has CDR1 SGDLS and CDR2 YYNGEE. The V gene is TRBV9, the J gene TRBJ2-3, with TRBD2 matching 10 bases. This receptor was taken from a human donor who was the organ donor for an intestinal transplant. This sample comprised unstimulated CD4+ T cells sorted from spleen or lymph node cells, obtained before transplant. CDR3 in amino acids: CASSELAGVTDTQYF. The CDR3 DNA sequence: TGTGCCAGCAGCGAGCTAGCGGGGGTCACAGATACGCAGTATTTT.